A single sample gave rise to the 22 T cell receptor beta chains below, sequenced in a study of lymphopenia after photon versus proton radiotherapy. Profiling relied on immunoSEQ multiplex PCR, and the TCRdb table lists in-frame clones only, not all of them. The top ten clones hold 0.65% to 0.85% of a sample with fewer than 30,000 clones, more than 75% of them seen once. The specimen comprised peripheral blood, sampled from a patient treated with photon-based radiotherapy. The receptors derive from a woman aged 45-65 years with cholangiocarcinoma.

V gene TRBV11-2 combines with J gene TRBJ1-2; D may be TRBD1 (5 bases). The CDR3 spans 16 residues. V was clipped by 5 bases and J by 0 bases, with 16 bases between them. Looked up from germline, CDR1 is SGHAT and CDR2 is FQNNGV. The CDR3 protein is CASSDRPGLTNYGYTF. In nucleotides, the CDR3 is TGTGCCAGCAGCGATCGCCCGGGACTTACTAACTATGGCTACACCTTC. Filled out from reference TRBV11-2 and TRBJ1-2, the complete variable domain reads EAGVAQSPRYKIIEKRQSVAFWCNPISGHATLYWYQQILGQGPKLLIQFQNNGVVDDSQLPKDRFSAERLKGVDSTLKIQPAKLEDSAVYLCASSDRPGLTNYGYTFGSGTRLTVV.

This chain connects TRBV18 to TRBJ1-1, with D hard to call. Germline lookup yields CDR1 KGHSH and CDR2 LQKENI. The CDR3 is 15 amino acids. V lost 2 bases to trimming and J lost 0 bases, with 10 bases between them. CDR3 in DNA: TGTGCCAGCTCACCAGGGTCCTCAATGAACACTGAAGCTTTCTTT. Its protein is CASSPGSSMNTEAFF. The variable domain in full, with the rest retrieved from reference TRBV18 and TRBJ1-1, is NAGVMQNPRHLVRRRGQEARLRCSPMKGHSHVYWYRQLPEEGLKFMVYLQKENIIDESGMPKERFSAEFPKEGPSILRIQQVVRGDSAAYFCASSPGSSMNTEAFFGQGTRLTVV.

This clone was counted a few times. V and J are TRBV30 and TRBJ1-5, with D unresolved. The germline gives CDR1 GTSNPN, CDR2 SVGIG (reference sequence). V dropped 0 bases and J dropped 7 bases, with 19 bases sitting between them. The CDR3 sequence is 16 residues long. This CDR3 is CAWSVGWAPSRQPQHF. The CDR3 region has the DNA TGTGCCTGGAGTGTAGGCTGGGCACCGTCACGGCAGCCCCAGCATTTT.

The CDR3 is CASSSRYRGYSPLHF. The CDR3, as DNA: TGTGCCAGCAGCTCGCGGTACAGGGGTTATTCACCCCTCCACTTT. This sequence joins TRBV7-2 and TRBJ1-6; TRBD1 agrees at 7 bases. CDR3 length equals 15 residues. Germline CDR1 SGHTA, CDR2 FQGNSA. The V and J ends lost 4 bases and 8 bases, in that order; junction bases with no gene match: 8.

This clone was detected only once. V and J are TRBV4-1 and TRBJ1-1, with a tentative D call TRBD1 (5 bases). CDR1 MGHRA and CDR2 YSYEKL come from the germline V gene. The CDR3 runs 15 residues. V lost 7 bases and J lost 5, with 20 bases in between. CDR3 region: CASKGMVKVRTEAFF. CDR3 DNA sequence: TGCGCCAGCAAGGGGATGGTGAAGGTGAGGACTGAAGCTTTCTTT.

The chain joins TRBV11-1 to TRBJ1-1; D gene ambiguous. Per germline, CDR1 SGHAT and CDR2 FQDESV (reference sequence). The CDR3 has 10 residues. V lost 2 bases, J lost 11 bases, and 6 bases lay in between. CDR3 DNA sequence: TGTGCCAGCAGCTTACGGGAGGCTTTCTTT. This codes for CASSLREAFF.

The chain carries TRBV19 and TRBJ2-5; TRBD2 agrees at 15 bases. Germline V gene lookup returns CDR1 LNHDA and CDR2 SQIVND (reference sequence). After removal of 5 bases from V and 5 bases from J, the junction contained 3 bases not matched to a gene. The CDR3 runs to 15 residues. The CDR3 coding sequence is TGTGCCAGTAGTGGACTAGCGGGGGGGCGCGAGACCCAGTACTTC. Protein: CASSGLAGGRETQYF. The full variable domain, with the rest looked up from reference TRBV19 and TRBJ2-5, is DGGITQSPKYLFRKEGQNVTLSCEQNLNHDAMYWYRQDPGQGLRLIYYSQIVNDFQKGDIAEGYSVSREKKESFPLTVTSAQKNPTAFYLCASSGLAGGRETQYFGPGTRLLVL.

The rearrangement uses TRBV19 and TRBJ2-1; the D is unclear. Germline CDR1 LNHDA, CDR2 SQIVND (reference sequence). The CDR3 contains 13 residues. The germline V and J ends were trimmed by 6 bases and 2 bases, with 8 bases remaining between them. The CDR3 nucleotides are TGTGCCAGTAGCCTTACAGCCTACAATGAGCAGTTCTTC. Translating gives CASSLTAYNEQFF.

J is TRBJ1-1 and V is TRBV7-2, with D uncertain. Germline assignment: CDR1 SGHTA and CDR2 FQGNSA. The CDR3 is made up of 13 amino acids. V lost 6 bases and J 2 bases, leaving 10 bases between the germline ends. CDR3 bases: TGTGCCAGCAGGGAGAGACATAACACTGAAGCTTTCTTT. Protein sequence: CASRERHNTEAFF.

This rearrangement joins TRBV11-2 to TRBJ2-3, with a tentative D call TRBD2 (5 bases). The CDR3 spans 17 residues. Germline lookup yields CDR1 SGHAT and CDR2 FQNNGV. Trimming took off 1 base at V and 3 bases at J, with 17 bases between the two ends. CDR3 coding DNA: TGTGCCAGCAGCTTAGTCAGGAGGCTAGGAAGGACAGATACGCAGTATTTT. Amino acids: CASSLVRRLGRTDTQYF.

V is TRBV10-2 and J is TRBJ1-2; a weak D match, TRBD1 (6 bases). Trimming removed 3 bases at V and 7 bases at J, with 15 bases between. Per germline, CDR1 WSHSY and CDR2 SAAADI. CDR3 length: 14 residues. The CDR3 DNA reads TGCGCCAGCAGTGAAGACAGGTGGTTCTCTGGCTACACCTTC. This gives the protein CASSEDRWFSGYTF.

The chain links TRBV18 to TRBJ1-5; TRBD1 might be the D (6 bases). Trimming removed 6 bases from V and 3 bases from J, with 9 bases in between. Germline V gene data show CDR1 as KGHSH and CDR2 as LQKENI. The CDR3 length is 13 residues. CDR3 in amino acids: CASSGQNNQPQHF. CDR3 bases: TGTGCCAGCTCCGGACAGAACAATCAGCCCCAGCATTTT.

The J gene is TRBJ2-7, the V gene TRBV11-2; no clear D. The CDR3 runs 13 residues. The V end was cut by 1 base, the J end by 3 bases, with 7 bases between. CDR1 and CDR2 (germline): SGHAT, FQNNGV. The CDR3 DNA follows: TGTGCCAGCAGCTTAGGGACCCTCTACGAGCAGTACTTC. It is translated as CASSLGTLYEQYF.

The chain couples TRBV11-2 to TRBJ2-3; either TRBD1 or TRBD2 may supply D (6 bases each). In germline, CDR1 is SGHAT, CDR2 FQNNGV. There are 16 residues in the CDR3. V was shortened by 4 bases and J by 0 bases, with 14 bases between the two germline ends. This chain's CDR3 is CASSSPTGTSTDTQYF. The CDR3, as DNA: TGTGCCAGCAGCTCCCCAACAGGGACTAGCACAGATACGCAGTATTTT.

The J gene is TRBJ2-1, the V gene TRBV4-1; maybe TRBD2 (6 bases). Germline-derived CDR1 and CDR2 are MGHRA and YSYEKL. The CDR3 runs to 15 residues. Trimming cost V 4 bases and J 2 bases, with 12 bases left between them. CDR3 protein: CASSLGSLTYNEQFF. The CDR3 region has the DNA TGCGCCAGCAGCCTCGGGAGCCTAACCTACAATGAGCAGTTCTTC.

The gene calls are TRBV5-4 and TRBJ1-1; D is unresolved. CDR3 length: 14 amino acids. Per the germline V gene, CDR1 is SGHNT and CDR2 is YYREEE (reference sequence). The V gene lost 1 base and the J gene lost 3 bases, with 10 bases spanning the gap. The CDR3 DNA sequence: TGTGCCAGCAGCTTGCCCACAGTGGACACTGAAGCTTTCTTT. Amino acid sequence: CASSLPTVDTEAFF.

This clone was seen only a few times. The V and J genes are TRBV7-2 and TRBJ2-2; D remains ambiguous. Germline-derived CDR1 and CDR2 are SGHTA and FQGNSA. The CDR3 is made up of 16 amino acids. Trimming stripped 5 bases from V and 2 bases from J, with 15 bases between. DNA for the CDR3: TGTGCCAGCAGCCGGTGGGCAGGCCGAAACACCGGGGAGCTGTTTTTT. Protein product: CASSRWAGRNTGELFF.

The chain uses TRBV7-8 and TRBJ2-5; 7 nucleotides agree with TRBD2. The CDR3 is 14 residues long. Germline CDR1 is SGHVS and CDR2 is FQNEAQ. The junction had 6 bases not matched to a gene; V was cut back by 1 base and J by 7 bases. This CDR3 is CASSLERGSVTQYF. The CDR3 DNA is TGTGCCAGCAGCTTAGAGCGGGGTTCGGTGACCCAGTACTTC. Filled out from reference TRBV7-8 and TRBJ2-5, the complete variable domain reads GAGVSQSPRYKVAKRGQDVALRCDPISGHVSLFWYQQALGQGPEFLTYFQNEAQLDKSGLPSDRFFAERPEGSVSTLKIQRTQQEDSAVYLCASSLERGSVTQYFGPGTRLLVL.

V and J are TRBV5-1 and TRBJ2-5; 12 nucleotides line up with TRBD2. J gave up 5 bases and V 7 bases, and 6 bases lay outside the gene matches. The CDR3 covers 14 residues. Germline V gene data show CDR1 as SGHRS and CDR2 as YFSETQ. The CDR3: CASSRLAGAETQYF. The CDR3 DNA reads TGCGCCAGCTCCCGACTAGCGGGGGCGGAGACCCAGTACTTC.

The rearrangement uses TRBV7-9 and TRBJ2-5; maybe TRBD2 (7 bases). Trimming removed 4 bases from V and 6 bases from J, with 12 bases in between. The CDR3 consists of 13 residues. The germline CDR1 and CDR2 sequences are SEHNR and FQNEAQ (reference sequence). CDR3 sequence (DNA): TGTGCCAGCAGCTACAGGGAGGGCAAGACCCAGTACTTC. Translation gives CASSYREGKTQYF.

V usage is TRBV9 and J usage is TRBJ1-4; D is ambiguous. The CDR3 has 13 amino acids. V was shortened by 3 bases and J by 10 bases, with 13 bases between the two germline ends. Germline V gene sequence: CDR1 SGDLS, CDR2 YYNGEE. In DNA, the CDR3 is TGTGCCAGCAGCGAGGCGGGTGATGGAAAACTGTTTTTT. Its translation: CASSEAGDGKLFF.

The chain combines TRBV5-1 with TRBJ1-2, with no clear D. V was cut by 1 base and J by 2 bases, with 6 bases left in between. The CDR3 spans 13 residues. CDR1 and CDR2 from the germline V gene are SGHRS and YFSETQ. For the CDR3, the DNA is TGCGCCAGCAGCTTGAGCACCAACTATGGCTACACCTTC. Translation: CASSLSTNYGYTF. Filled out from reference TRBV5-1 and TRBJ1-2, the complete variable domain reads KAGVTQTPRYLIKTRGQQVTLSCSPISGHRSVSWYQQTPGQGLQFLFEYFSETQRNKGNFPGRFSGRQFSNSRSEMNVSTLELGDSALYLCASSLSTNYGYTFGSGTRLTVV.